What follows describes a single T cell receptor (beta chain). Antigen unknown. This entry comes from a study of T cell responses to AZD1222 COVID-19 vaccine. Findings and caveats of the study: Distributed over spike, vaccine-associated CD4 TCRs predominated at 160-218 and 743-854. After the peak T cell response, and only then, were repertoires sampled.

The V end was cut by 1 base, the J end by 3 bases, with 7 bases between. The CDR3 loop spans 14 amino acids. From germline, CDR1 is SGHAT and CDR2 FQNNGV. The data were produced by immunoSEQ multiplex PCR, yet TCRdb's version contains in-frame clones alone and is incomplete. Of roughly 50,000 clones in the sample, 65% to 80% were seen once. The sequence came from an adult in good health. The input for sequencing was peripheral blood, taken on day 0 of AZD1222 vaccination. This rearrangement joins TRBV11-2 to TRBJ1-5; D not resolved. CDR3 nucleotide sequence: TGTGCCAGCAGCTTAGGACGCAACAATCAGCCCCAGCATTTT. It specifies CASSLGRNNQPQHF.